One TCR beta chain is described in this entry. The source of the sample is a study of blood T cell repertoires in COVID-19. Study background: Acute and convalescent COVID-19 samples came from the United States, Italy and Spain.

This CDR3 comprises 15 residues. V shed 5 bases and J 6 bases; nucleotides not matched to a gene: 8. Germline lookup yields CDR1 MNHEY and CDR2 SMNVEV (reference sequence). Enrolled through a virtual design, the participants were between roughly 18 and 95 years of age and came from roughly 22 US areas. Cohort allocation depended upon clinical history that participants reported. Clones were sequenced by immunoSEQ multiplex PCR, and TCRdb holds only the in-frame ones, with some missing. This sample has 350,000 or so clones; around 86% occur once, and the top ten carry roughly 4%. The source material was PBMCs or T cells enriched from blood (not recorded which). The receptor comes from a woman between 40 and 50 years old with acute COVID-19. V is TRBV27 and J is TRBJ2-3, with 10 bases lining up with TRBD2. CDR3 DNA: TGTGCCAGCAGTGAAGCCGGGACTAGCGCGGATACGCAGTATTTT. Encoded protein: CASSEAGTSADTQYF.